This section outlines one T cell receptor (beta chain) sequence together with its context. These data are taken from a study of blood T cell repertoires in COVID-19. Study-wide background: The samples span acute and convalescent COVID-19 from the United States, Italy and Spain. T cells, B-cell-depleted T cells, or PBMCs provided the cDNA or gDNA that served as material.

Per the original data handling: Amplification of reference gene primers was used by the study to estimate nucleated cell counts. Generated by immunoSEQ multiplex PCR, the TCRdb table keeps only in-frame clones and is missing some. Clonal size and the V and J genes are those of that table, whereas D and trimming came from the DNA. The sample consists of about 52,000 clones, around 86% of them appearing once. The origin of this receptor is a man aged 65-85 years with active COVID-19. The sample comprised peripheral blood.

This CDR3 is CASSPERGPPYEQYF. The CDR3 nucleotides are TGTGCCAGCTCACCAGAGAGGGGGCCGCCCTACGAGCAGTACTTC. The chain recombines TRBV18 with TRBJ2-7; 7 nucleotides align to TRBD1. With V trimmed by 2 bases and J by 2 bases, 6 bases remained unmatched. CDR1 is KGHSH, CDR2 LQKENI, per germline. This CDR3 is 15 amino acids long.